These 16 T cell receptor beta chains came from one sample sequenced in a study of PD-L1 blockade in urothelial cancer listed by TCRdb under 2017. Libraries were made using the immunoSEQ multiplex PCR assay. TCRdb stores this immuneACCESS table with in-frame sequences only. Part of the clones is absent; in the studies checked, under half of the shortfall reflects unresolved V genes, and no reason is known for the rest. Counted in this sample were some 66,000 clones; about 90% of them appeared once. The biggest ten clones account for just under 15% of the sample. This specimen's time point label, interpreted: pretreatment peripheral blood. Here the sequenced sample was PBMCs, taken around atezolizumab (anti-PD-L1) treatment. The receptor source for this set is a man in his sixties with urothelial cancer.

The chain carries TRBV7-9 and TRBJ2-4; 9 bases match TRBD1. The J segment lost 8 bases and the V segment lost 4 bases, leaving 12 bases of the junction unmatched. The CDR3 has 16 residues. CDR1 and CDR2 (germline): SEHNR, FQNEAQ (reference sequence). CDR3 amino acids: CASSWGQGDGWDIQYF. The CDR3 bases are TGTGCCAGCAGCTGGGGACAGGGAGACGGGTGGGACATTCAGTACTTC.

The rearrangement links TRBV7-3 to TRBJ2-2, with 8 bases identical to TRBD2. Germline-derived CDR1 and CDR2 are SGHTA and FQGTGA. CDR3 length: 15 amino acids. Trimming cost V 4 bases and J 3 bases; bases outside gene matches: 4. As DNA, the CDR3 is TGTGCCAGCAGCTATTCGACTAGCGACACCGGGGAGCTGTTTTTT. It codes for CASSYSTSDTGELFF.

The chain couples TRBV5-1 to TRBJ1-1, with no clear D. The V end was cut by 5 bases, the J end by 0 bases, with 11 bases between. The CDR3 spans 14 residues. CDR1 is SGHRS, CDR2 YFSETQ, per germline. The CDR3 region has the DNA TGCGCCAGCAGTCCGACAAGCCTGAACACTGAAGCTTTCTTT. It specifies CASSPTSLNTEAFF.

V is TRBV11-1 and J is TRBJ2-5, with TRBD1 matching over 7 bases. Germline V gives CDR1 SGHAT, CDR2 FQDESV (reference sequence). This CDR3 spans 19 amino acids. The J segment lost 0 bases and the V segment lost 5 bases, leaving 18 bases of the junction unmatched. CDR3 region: CASSRRQGVTYLYQETQYF. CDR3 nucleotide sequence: TGTGCCAGCAGCCGTCGACAGGGAGTGACCTACCTGTACCAAGAGACCCAGTACTTC.

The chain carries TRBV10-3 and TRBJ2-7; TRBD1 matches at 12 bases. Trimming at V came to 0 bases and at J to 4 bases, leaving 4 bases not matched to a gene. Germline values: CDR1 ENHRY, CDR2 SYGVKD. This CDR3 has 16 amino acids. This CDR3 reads CAISESKGQGAYEQYF. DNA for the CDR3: TGTGCCATCAGTGAGTCGAAGGGACAGGGGGCTTACGAGCAGTACTTC.

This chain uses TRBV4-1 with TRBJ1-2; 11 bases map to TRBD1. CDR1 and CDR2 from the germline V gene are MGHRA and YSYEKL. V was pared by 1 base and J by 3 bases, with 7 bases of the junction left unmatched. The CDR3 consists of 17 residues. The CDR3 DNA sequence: TGCGCCAGCAGCCAAGGGCATTCGGGACAGGGGGACTATGGCTACACCTTC. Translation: CASSQGHSGQGDYGYTF.

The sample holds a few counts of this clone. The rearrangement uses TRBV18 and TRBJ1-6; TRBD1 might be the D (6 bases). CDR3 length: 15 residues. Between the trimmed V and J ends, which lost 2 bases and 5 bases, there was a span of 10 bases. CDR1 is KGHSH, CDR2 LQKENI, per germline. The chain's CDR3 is CASSPGGANNSPLHF. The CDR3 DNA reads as TGTGCCAGCTCACCAGGGGGGGCTAATAATTCACCCCTCCACTTT. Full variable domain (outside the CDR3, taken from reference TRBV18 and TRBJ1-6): NAGVMQNPRHLVRRRGQEARLRCSPMKGHSHVYWYRQLPEEGLKFMVYLQKENIIDESGMPKERFSAEFPKEGPSILRIQQVVRGDSAAYFCASSPGGANNSPLHFGNGTRLTVT.

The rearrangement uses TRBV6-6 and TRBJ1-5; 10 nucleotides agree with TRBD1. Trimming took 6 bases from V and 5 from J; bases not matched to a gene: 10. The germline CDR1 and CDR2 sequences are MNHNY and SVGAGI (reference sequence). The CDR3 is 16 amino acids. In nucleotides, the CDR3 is TGTGCCAGCAGCCGCATGGGACAGGGGCCGGATCAGCCCCAGCATTTT. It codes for CASSRMGQGPDQPQHF.

In nucleotides, the CDR3 is TGTGCCAGCAGCGAAGACCCCACCCGGGTATCGAGCGGCTACACCTTC. It is translated as CASSEDPTRVSSGYTF. V and J are TRBV9 and TRBJ1-2; D not certain. V lost 3 bases to trimming and J lost 8 bases, with 23 bases between them. This CDR3 spans 16 amino acids. Germline values: CDR1 SGDLS, CDR2 YYNGEE.

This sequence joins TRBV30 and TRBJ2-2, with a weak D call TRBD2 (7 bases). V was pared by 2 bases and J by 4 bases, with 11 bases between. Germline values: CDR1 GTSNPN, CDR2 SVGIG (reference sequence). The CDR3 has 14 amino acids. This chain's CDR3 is CAWSTGGITGELFF. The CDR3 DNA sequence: TGTGCCTGGAGTACGGGGGGCATCACCGGGGAGCTGTTTTTT.

The CDR3 region is CASSYSGAGANVLTF. CDR3 DNA: TGTGCCAGCAGTTACTCAGGGGCTGGGGCCAACGTCCTGACTTTC. This chain links TRBV6-5 with TRBJ2-6; possibly TRBD1 for D (5 bases). V was trimmed by 0 bases and J by 2 bases, leaving 5 bases between them. There are 15 residues in the CDR3. Germline V gives CDR1 MNHEY, CDR2 SVGAGI.

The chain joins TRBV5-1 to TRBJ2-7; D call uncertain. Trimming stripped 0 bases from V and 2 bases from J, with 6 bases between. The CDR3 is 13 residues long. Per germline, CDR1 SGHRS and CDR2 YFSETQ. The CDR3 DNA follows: TGCGCCAGCAGCTTGGACACCACCTACGAGCAGTACTTC. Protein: CASSLDTTYEQYF.

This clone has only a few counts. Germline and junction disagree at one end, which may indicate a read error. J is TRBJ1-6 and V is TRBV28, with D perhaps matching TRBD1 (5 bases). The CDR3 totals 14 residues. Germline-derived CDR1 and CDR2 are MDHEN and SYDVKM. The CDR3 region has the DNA TGTGCAAGCAAGGCCGGACAAAATAATTCACCCCTCCACTTT. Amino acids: CASKAGQNNSPLHF.

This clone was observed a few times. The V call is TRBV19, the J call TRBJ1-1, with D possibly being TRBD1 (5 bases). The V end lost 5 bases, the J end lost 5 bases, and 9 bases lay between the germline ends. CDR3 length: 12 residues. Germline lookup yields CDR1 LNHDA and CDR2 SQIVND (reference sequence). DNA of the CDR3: TGTGCCAGTAGTTCTCAGGGAACTGAAGCTTTCTTT. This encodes CASSSQGTEAFF.

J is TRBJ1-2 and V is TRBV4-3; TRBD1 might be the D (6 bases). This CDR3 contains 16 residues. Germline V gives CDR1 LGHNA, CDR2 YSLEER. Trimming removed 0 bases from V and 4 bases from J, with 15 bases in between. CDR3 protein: CASSQDRGGRIYGYTF. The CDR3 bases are TGCGCCAGCAGCCAAGATCGAGGGGGAAGGATCTATGGCTACACCTTC.

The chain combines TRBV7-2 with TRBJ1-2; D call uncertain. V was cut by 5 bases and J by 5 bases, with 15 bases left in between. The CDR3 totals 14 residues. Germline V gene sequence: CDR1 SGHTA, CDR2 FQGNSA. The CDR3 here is CASSPAGDLYGYTF. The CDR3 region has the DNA TGTGCCAGCAGCCCGGCGGGAGATCTGTATGGCTACACCTTC.